Listed here are 4 T cell receptor beta chains from one sample, sequenced in a study of cytomegalovirus exposure and HLA in healthy donors. TCRdb keeps only in-frame clones here, not all; method: immunoSEQ multiplex PCR. The sample consists of tens of thousands of clones, roughly 94% of them appearing once. Sequencing input: PBMCs. These receptors were collected from a woman aged 18-35 years in good health and CMV-seronegative.

This rearrangement joins TRBV11-3 to TRBJ2-6; D not certain. The CDR3 has 13 residues. Germline assignment: CDR1 SGHNT and CDR2 YENEEA. V gave up 4 bases and J gave up 3 bases, with 4 bases separating them. This CDR3 is CASSSGGANVLTF. DNA for the CDR3: TGTGCCAGCAGCTCCGGTGGGGCCAACGTCCTGACTTTC. The variable domain in full, with the rest retrieved from reference TRBV11-3 and TRBJ2-6, is EAGVVQSPRYKIIEKKQPVAFWCNPISGHNTLYWYLQNLGQGPELLIRYENEEAVDDSQLPKDRFSAERLKGVDSTLKIQPAELGDSAVYLCASSSGGANVLTFGAGSRLTVL.

The chain employs TRBV7-9 and TRBJ2-7; 7 nucleotides match TRBD1. The CDR3 is 13 amino acids. Losses at the gene ends were 5 bases for V and 11 bases for J; bases not matched to a gene: 12. Per the germline V gene, CDR1 is SEHNR and CDR2 is FQNEAQ (reference sequence). This CDR3 is CASSPPQGDGEYF. DNA of the CDR3: TGTGCCAGCAGCCCCCCCCAGGGGGACGGGGAGTACTTC.

The CDR3 DNA is TGTGCCAGCAGCGTCCAACCTCTAGCGGGAGGAGGTAGCTACAATGAGCAGTTCTTC. This gives the protein CASSVQPLAGGGSYNEQFF. The genes are TRBV7-8 and TRBJ2-1; 11 bases agree with TRBD2. The CDR3 sequence is 19 residues long. The trim removed 5 bases at V and 3 bases at J, leaving 15 bases unmatched. The germline V gene has CDR1 SGHVS and CDR2 FQNEAQ.

V is TRBV27 and J is TRBJ2-7; 12 bases fit TRBD2. The CDR3 is 15 amino acids. The germline gives CDR1 MNHEY, CDR2 SMNVEV (reference sequence). V was clipped by 5 bases and J by 2 bases; unmatched bases: 4. The CDR3 loop is CASSISSGRAYEQYF. In DNA, the CDR3 is TGTGCCAGCAGTATCTCTAGCGGGAGGGCCTACGAGCAGTACTTC.